The clone carrying this T cell receptor beta chain appeared a few times. Its antigen is unknown. TCRdb called the reads again in MiXCR, with one record for every CDR3 protein. The sample has under 600,000 distinct CDR3 sequences; approximately 15% are singletons. This specimen comes from a study of T cell repertoires in cytomegalovirus infection. V was trimmed by 0 bases and J by 5 bases, leaving 10 bases between them. This CDR3 contains 14 residues. Germline loops: CDR1 SGDLS, CDR2 YYNGEE. Study conclusions and caveats: Within the response measured ex vivo, HLA-C-restricted CMV-specific TCR beta clonotypes were dominant.

The chain recombines TRBV9 with TRBJ2-3, with D hard to call. The sequencing input was CD8+ T cells from PBMCs. This TCR was sampled from a human donor in good health (CMV status not recorded). Some clones in this sample may be carry-over from other donors' samples. The CDR3 sequence is CASSVEGARDTQYF. CDR3 bases: TGTGCCAGCAGCGTAGAAGGAGCTCGAGATACGCAGTATTTT.